These 8 T cell receptor beta chains were all obtained from the same sample, sequenced in a study of OX40 agonist ivuxolimab in advanced cancers. Clones were read by immunoSEQ multiplex PCR, and TCRdb kept only the in-frame ones, dropping some. The sample consists of about 13,000 clones, less than 80% of them appearing once. The input for sequencing was CD4+ or CD8+ T cells sorted from blood, taken in a trial of the OX40 agonist ivuxolimab. The receptors shown here come from an adult with an advanced solid tumor such as melanoma, head and neck, liver or kidney cancer.

Sample share makes this clone large. The rearrangement links TRBV4-3 to TRBJ2-1, with D possibly TRBD2 on 5 matching bases. V was clipped by 5 bases and J by 5 bases, with 25 bases between them. This CDR3 is 18 amino acids long. Germline V CDR1 and CDR2: LGHNA, YSLEER. The CDR3 here is CASSSGITAMSFHNEQFF. The CDR3 nucleotides read TGCGCCAGCAGCTCCGGGATTACAGCGATGTCTTTCCACAATGAGCAGTTCTTC.

The J gene is TRBJ1-2, the V gene TRBV4-3; no clear D. The V and J ends lost 0 bases and 11 bases respectively, with 10 bases between them. There are 12 residues in the CDR3. The germline V gene has CDR1 LGHNA and CDR2 YSLEER. The DNA of the CDR3 is TGCGCCAGCAGCCAAGATCACCGAGGTTACACCTTC. Its protein product is CASSQDHRGYTF.

The chain carries TRBV4-1 and TRBJ2-1, with TRBD2 as a possible D gene (5 bases). Germline V CDR1 and CDR2: MGHRA, YSYEKL. This CDR3 has 14 residues. With 0 bases removed from V and 9 bases from J, the gap between germline ends came to 12 bases. The CDR3, as DNA: TGCGCCAGCAGCCAAGATCGGGATCGGGGTGAGCAGTTCTTC. Translated: CASSQDRDRGEQFF.

V is TRBV28 and J is TRBJ2-7; no definite D call. The CDR3 length is 12 residues. The germline V gene has CDR1 MDHEN and CDR2 SYDVKM. V dropped 5 bases and J dropped 2 bases, with 7 bases sitting between them. The chain's CDR3 is CASSRNTYEQYF. The CDR3 DNA is TGTGCCAGCAGTCGCAATACCTACGAGCAGTACTTC.

This chain uses TRBV11-2 with TRBJ1-5, with TRBD1 matching over 7 bases. With V trimmed by 3 bases and J by 6 bases, 8 bases remained unmatched. This CDR3 region has 15 residues. Germline V gives CDR1 SGHAT, CDR2 FQNNGV. CDR3 nucleotides: TGTGCCAGCAGCTTGTCCGGGACAGTAGGTCAGCCCCAGCATTTT. Protein sequence: CASSLSGTVGQPQHF.

The chain has TRBV27 and TRBJ2-5, with 8 bases matching TRBD1. CDR1 is MNHEY, CDR2 SMNVEV, per germline (reference sequence). This CDR3 is built from 16 residues. V lost 5 bases, J lost 2 bases, and 10 bases stayed unmatched. CDR3 residues: CASSPLPRTGQETQYF. The DNA for the CDR3 is TGTGCCAGCAGTCCTCTCCCCCGGACAGGGCAAGAGACCCAGTACTTC.

The chain is built from TRBV5-4 and TRBJ2-3; 8 bases agree with TRBD2. CDR3 length: 16 residues. Germline V CDR1 and CDR2: SGHNT, YYREEE (reference sequence). V gave up 0 bases and J gave up 3 bases; unmatched junction bases: 6. The chain's CDR3 is CASSLGGGLETDTQYF. CDR3 sequence (DNA): TGTGCCAGCAGCTTGGGTGGGGGACTAGAGACAGATACGCAGTATTTT.

The chain carries TRBV5-4 and TRBJ2-7; D unclear. V lost 2 bases and J lost 6, with 9 bases in between. CDR3 length: 12 residues. Per the germline V gene, CDR1 is SGHNT and CDR2 is YYREEE (reference sequence). CDR3 sequence reads: CASSFNTGEQYF. For the CDR3, the DNA is TGTGCCAGCAGCTTTAATACGGGCGAGCAGTACTTC.